These T cell receptor beta chains were read from a single sample in a study of blood T cells in healthy people across ages. TCRdb ran MiXCR on the 5' RACE reads and lists one entry per CDR3 protein. The sample has about a million distinct CDR3 sequences; 48% are singletons. The sequenced material came from blood. Receptor source: a man aged 25 to 40 in good health. The conserved cysteine and the conserved F or W are not part of the CDR3 here. The D gene is left open where the match is weak. The size field is filled for only some rows; it gives once, few, many or a size class.

v_gene	abundance	j_gene	d_gene	len	CDR3aa
TRBV28	.	TRBJ1-2	TRBD1	13	ASSFRGTGDYGYT
TRBV4-2	many	TRBJ1-2	TRBD1	16	ASSQDLAQGKGSYGYT
TRBV4-1	.	TRBJ1-5	.	14	ASSQERVAGNQPQH
TRBV20-1	.	TRBJ2-7	.	13	SARDRDNPIYEQY
TRBV6-5	.	TRBJ2-7	.	13	ASSYGTAAVYEQY
TRBV6-5	few	TRBJ2-6	.	14	ASSYLRTAGANVLT
TRBV27	few	TRBJ2-3	.	13	ASSPHNEDTDTQY
TRBV7-2	.	TRBJ2-1	TRBD2	15	ASSLFSRGLARNEQF
TRBV5-1	few	TRBJ2-1	TRBD1	13	ASSLGDRDSDEQF
TRBV20-1	.	TRBJ2-1	TRBD1	13	SARDRGTGDNEQF
TRBV6-5	.	TRBJ1-1	.	14	ASRPFIGGANTEAF
TRBV5-1	.	TRBJ2-1	.	14	ASSPQTGSYGNEQF
TRBV12-3/TRBV12-4	.	TRBJ2-5	TRBD1	13	ASSRMGQGQETQY
TRBV14	.	.	.	10	ASSRSTETQY
TRBV30	.	TRBJ1-5	.	11	ACSTPEVQPQH
TRBV6-5	.	TRBJ1-5	.	15	ASSYSLGGNQNQPQH
TRBV15	.	TRBJ1-2	.	10	ATSRGNYGYT
TRBV9	.	TRBJ2-3	.	11	ASSVESGDTQY
TRBV20-1	few	TRBJ2-4	TRBD2	15	SARTSGGTLAKNIQY
TRBV7-2	few	TRBJ2-4	TRBD1	12	ASSPQTGLNIQY
TRBV12-3/TRBV12-4	.	TRBJ2-3	.	15	ASSLVSRGARTDTQY
TRBV4-2	.	TRBJ1-1	.	13	ASSQEGAEGSEAF
TRBV28	.	TRBJ2-7	.	10	AATGRAYEQY
TRBV29-1	few	TRBJ2-3	.	14	SVEARSAGPTDTQY
TRBV15	few	TRBJ2-3	.	11	ATSRDKRETQY